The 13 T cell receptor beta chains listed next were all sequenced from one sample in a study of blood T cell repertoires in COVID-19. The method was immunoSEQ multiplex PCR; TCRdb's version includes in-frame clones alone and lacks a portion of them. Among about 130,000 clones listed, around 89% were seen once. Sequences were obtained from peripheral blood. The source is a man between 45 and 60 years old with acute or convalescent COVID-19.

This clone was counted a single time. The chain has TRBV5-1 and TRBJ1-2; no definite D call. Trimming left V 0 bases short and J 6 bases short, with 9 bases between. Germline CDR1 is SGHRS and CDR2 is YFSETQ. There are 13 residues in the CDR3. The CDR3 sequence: CASSLGAIDGYTF. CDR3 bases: TGCGCCAGCAGCTTGGGCGCCATTGATGGCTACACCTTC.

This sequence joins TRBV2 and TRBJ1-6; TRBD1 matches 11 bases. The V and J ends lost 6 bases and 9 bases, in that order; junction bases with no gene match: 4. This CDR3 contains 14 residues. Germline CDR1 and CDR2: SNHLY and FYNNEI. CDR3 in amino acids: CASSGQGASSPLHF. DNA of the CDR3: TGTGCCAGCAGCGGACAGGGGGCAAGTTCACCCCTCCACTTT.

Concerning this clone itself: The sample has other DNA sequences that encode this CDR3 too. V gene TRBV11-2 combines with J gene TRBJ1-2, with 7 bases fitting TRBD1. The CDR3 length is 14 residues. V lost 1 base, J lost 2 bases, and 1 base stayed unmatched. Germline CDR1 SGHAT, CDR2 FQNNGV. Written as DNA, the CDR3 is TGTGCCAGCAGCTTAGGACAGGGAAACTATGGCTACACCTTC. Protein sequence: CASSLGQGNYGYTF.

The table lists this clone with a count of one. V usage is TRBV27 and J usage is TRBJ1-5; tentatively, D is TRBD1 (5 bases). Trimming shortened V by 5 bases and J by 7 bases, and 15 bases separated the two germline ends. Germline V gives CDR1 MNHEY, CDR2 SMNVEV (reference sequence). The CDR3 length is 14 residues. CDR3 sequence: CASSPGGFGQPQHF. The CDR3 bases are TGTGCCAGCAGTCCCGGGGGTTTTGGGCAGCCCCAGCATTTT.

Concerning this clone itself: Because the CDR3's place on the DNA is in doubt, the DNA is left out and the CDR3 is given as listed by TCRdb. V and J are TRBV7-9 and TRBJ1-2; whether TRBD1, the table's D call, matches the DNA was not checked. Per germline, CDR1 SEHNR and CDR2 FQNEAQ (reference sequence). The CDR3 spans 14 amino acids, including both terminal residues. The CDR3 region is CASTVFWQGDGYTF.

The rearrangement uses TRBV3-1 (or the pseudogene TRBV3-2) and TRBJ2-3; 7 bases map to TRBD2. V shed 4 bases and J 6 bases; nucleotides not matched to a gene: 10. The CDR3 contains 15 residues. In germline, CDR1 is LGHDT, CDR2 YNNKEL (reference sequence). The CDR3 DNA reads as TGTGCCAGCAGCCTATTAGCGGGCTCCTACGATACGCAGTATTTT. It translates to CASSLLAGSYDTQYF.

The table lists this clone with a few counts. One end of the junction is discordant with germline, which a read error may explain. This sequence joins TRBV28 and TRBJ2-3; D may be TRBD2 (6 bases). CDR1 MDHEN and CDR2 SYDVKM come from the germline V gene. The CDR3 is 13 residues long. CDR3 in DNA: TGTGCCAGCAAGTTCGGAACCCGGGAGTCGGCCCTATTT. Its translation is CASKFGTRESALF.

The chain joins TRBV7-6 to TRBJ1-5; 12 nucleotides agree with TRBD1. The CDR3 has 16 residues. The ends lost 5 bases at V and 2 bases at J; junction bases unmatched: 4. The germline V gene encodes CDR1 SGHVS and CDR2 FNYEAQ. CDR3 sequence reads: CASSPGQGAGNQPQHF. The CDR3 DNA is TGTGCCAGCAGCCCGGGACAGGGGGCTGGCAATCAGCCCCAGCATTTT.

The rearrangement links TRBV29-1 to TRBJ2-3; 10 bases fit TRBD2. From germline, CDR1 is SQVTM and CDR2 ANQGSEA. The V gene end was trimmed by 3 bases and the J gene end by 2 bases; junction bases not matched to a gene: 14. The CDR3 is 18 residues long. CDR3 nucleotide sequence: TGCAGCGTTGATCAACTAGCGGGGCCGAACGTACTCACAGATACGCAGTATTTT. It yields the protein CSVDQLAGPNVLTDTQYF.

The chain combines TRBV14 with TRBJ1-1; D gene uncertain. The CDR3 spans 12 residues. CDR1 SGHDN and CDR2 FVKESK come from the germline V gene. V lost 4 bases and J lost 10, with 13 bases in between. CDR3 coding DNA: TGTGCCAGCAGCCCCCCGGGGAGAGGAGCTTTCTTT. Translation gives CASSPPGRGAFF.

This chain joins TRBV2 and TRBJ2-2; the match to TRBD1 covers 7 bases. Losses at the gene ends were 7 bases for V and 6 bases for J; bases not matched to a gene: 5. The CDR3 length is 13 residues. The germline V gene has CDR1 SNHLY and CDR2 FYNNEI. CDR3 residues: CASKQGFAGELFF. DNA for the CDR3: TGTGCCAGCAAACAGGGGTTCGCCGGGGAGCTGTTTTTT. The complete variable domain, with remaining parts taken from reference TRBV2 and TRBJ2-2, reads EPEVTQTPSHQVTQMGQEVILRCVPISNHLYFYWYRQILGQKVEFLVSFYNNEISEKSEIFDDQFSVERPDGSNFTLKIRSTKLEDSAMYFCASKQGFAGELFFGEGSRLTVL.

The CDR3 loop reads CASSLARGARQETQYF. The CDR3 DNA reads as TGTGCCAGCAGCTTGGCGCGGGGGGCGAGGCAAGAGACCCAGTACTTC. This chain links TRBV5-4 with TRBJ2-5; the match to TRBD2 covers 8 bases. CDR1 SGHNT and CDR2 YYREEE come from the germline V gene (reference sequence). The J segment lost 2 bases and the V segment lost 0 bases, leaving 6 bases of the junction unmatched. This CDR3 has 16 amino acids.

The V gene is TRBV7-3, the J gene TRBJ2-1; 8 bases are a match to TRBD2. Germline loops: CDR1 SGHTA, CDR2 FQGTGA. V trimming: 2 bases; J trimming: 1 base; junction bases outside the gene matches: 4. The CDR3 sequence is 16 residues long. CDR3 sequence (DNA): TGTGCCAGCAGCTTATTGGGGACTAGATCCTACAATGAGCAGTTCTTC. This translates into CASSLLGTRSYNEQFF.